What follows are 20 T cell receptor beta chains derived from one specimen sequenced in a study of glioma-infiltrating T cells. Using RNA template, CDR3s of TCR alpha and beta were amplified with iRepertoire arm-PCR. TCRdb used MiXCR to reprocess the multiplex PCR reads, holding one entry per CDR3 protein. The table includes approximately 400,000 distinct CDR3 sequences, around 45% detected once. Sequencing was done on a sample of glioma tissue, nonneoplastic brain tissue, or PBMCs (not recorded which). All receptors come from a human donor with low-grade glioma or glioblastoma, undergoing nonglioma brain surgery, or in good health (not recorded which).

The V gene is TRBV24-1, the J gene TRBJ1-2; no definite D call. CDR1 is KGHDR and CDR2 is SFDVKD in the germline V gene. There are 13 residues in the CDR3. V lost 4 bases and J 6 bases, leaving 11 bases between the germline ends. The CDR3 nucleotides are TGTGCCACCAGTGAAGTCCCGGGAGATGGCTACACCTTC. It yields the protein CATSEVPGDGYTF.

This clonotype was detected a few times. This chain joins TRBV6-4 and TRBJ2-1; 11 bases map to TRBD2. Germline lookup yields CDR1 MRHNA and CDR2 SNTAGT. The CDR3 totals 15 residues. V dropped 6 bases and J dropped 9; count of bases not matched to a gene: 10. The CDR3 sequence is CASSHSGRGLGEQFF. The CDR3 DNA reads TGTGCCAGCAGCCATAGCGGGAGGGGCCTTGGTGAGCAGTTCTTC.

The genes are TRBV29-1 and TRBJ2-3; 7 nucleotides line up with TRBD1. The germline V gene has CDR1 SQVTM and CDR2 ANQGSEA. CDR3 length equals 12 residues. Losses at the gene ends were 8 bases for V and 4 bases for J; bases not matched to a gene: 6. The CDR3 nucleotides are TGCAGCCACCGGGACAGACCAGATACGCAGTATTTT. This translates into CSHRDRPDTQYF.

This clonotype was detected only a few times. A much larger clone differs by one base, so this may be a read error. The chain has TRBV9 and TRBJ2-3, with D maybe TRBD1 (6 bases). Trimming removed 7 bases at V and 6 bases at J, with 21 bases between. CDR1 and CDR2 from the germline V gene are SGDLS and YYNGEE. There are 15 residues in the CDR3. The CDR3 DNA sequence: TGTGCCAGCGGCACTCTGGGACACCCCGGGGATACGCAGTATTTT. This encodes CASGTLGHPGDTQYF.

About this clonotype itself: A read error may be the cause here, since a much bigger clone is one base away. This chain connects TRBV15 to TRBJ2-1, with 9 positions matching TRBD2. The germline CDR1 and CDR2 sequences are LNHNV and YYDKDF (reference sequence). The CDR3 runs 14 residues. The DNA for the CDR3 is TGTGCCAACAGCGCGTTAGCGGGAGTTAGTGAGCAGTTCTTC. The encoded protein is CANSALAGVSEQFF.

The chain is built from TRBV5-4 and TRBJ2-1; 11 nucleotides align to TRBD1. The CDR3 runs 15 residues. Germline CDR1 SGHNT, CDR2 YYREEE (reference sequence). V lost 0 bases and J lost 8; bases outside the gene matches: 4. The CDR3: CASSLGTGGRDEQFF. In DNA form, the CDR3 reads TGTGCCAGCAGCTTGGGGACAGGGGGCCGGGATGAGCAGTTCTTC.

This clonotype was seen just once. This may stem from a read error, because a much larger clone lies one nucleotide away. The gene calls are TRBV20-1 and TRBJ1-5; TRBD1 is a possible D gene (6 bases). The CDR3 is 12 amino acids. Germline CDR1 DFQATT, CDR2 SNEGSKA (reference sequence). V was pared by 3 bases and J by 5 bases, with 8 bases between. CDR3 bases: TGCAGTGCTAGGGACAGTGATCAGCCCCAGCATTTT. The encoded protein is CSARDSDQPQHF.

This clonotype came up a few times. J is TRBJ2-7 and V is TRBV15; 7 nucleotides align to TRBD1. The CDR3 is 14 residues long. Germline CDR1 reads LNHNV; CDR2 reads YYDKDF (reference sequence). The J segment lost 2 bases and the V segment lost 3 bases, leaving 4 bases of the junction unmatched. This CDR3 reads CATSSPGQTYEQYF. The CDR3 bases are TGTGCCACCAGCAGTCCGGGACAGACCTACGAGCAGTACTTC.

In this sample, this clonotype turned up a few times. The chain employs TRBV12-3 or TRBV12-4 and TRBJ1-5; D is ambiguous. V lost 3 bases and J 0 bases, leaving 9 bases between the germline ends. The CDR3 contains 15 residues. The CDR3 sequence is CASSFSVNSNQPQHF. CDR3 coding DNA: TGTGCCAGCAGTTTCTCAGTGAATAGCAATCAGCCCCAGCATTTT.

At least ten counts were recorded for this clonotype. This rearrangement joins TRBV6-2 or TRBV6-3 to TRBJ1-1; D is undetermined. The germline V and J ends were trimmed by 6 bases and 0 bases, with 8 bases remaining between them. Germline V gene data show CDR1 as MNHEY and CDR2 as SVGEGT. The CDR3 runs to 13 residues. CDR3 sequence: CASRRDLNTEAFF. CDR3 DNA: TGTGCCAGCAGGAGGGATCTGAACACTGAAGCTTTCTTT.

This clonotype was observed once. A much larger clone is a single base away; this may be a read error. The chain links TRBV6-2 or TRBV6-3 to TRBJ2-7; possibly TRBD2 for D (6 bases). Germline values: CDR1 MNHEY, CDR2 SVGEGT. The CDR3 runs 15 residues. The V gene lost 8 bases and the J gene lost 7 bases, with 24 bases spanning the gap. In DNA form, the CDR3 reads TGTGCCAGCGGCCTGGCCGGGAGCTTTTACAATGAGCAGTACTTC. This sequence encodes CASGLAGSFYNEQYF.

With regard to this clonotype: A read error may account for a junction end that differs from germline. CDR3 protein: CASSRQARAGGTSF. The CDR3 DNA reads as TGTGCCAGCAGTCGACAAGCACGGGCAGGTGGAACTTCCTTC. The chain combines TRBV6-1 with TRBJ1-2; D is uncertain. The CDR3 is 14 amino acids. Germline V gene sequence: CDR1 MNHNS, CDR2 SASEGT.

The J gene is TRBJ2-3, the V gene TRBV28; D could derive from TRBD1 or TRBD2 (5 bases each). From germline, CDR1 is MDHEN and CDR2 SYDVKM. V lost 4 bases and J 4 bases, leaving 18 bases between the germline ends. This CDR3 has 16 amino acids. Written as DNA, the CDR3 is TGTGCCAGCAGTTCGGCCCGGGGCCTGCGCGCAGATACGCAGTATTTT. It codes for CASSSARGLRADTQYF. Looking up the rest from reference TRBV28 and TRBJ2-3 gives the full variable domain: DVKVTQSSRYLVKRTGEKVFLECVQDMDHENMFWYRQDPGLGLRLIYFSYDVKMKEKGDIPEGYSVSREKKERFSLILESASTNQTSMYLCASSSARGLRADTQYFGPGTRLTVL.

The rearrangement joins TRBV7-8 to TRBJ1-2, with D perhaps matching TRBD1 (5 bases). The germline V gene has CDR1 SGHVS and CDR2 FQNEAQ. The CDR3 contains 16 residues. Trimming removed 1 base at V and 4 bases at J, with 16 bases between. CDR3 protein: CASSLVVAGRGYGYTF. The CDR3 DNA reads TGTGCCAGCAGCTTAGTGGTGGCTGGAAGGGGCTATGGCTACACCTTC.

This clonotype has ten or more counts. The CDR3 DNA follows: TGTGCCAGCAGTTACTCGGAACAGTACGAGCAGTACTTC. This codes for CASSYSEQYEQYF. The chain carries TRBV6-2 or TRBV6-3 and TRBJ2-7; D remains ambiguous. Trimming removed 0 bases from V and 4 bases from J, with 7 bases in between. The CDR3 spans 13 residues. CDR1 MNHEY and CDR2 SVGEGT come from the germline V gene.

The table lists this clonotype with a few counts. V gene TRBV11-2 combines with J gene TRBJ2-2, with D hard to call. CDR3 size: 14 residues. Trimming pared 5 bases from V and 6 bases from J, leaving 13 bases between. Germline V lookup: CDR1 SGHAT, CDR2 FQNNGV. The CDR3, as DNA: TGTGCCAGCAGCCCCATTTCCAGCGCCGGGGAGCTGTTTTTT. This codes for CASSPISSAGELFF.

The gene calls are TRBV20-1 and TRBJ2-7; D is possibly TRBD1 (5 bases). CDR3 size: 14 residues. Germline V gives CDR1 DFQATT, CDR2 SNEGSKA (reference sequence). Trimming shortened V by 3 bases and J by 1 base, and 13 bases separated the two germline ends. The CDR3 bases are TGCAGTGCTAGGGGGCCTTCGAATTCCTACGAGCAGTACTTC. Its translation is CSARGPSNSYEQYF.

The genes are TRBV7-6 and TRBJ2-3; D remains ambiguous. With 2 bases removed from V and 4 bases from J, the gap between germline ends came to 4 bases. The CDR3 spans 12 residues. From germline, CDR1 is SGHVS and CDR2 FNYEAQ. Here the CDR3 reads CASSLKADTQYF. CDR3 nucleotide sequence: TGTGCCAGCAGCTTAAAGGCAGATACGCAGTATTTT.

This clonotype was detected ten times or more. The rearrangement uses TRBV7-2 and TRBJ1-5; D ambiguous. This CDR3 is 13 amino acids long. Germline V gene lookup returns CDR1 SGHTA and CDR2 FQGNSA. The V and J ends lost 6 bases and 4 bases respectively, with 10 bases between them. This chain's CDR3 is CASRARQNQPQHF. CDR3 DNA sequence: TGTGCCAGCAGAGCCCGGCAGAATCAGCCCCAGCATTTT. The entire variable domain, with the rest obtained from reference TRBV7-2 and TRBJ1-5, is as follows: GAGVSQSPSNKVTEKGKDVELRCDPISGHTALYWYRQSLGQGLEFLIYFQGNSAPDKSGLPSDRFSAERTGGSVSTLTIQRTQQEDSAVYLCASRARQNQPQHFGDGTRLSIL.

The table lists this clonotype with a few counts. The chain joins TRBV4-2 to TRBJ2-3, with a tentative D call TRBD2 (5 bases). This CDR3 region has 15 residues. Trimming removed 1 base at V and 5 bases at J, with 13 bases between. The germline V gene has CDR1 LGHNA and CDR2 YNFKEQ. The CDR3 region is CASSQARGSGDTQYF. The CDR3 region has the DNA TGTGCCAGCAGCCAAGCGAGAGGGTCCGGAGATACGCAGTATTTT.